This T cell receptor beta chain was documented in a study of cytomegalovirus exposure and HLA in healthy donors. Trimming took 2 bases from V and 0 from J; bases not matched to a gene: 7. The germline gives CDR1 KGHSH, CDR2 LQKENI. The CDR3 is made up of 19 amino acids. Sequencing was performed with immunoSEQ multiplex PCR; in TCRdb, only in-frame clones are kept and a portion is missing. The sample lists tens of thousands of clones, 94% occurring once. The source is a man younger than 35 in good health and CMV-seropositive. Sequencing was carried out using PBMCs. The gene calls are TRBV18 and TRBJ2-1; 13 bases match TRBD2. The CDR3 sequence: CASSPGTSGKGVSYNEQFF. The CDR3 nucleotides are TGTGCCAGCTCACCAGGGACTAGCGGGAAGGGAGTCTCCTACAATGAGCAGTTCTTC.